This T cell receptor (beta chain) was obtained from a study of blood T cell repertoires in COVID-19. Across the whole study: Sites across the United States, Italy and Spain contributed samples from acute and convalescent COVID-19.

This clone was seen only once. CDR1 is SEHNR, CDR2 FQNEAQ, per germline (reference sequence). The CDR3 covers 14 residues. V lost 2 bases, J lost 7 bases, and 7 bases stayed unmatched. As handled by the study authors: Reference gene primer amplification yielded estimated nucleated cell counts. This table comes from immunoSEQ multiplex PCR, and its TCRdb copy is limited to in-frame clones, with some not included. That table is the source of V, J and clone size, and D and trimming were worked out from the DNA. The table shows approximately 230,000 clones, with approximately 80% occurring only once. The V and J genes are TRBV7-9 and TRBJ2-7, with 8 bases identical to TRBD1. Sequencing was done on a sample of peripheral blood. The TCR sequence derives from a man at least 80 years old with acute or convalescent COVID-19. The CDR3 sequence: CASSLQGAGEEQYF. The CDR3 DNA is TGTGCCAGCAGCTTACAGGGGGCAGGAGAGGAGCAGTACTTC.